The 6 T cell receptor beta chains presented below share a single source sample, sequenced in a study of early T cells in non-severe SARS-CoV-2 infection. Via MiXCR, TCRdb re-called the 5' RACE reads, giving one row per CDR3 protein. The sample shows fewer than 100,000 distinct CDR3 sequences, approximately 12% of them seen only once. Sequencing input: whole blood. Receptors originate from an adult who was a healthcare worker with PCR-confirmed SARS-CoV-2 infection or an uninfected control (not recorded which).

The chain joins TRBV7-3 to TRBJ2-1, with D tentatively TRBD2 (5 bases). The CDR3 is 14 amino acids. Looked up from germline, CDR1 is SGHTA and CDR2 is FQGTGA. The V gene lost 3 bases and the J gene lost 6 bases, with 12 bases spanning the gap. CDR3 sequence (DNA): TGTGCCAGCAGCTTGGGCGGGCCGGGCAATGAGCAGTTCTTC. It translates to CASSLGGPGNEQFF.

At least ten counts were recorded for this clonotype. The chain joins TRBV28 to TRBJ2-7; 9 nucleotides match TRBD2. The germline V gene has CDR1 MDHEN and CDR2 SYDVKM. V shed 5 bases, J shed 4 bases, and the junction held 6 bases outside the gene matches. CDR3 length: 14 residues. The CDR3 DNA is TGTGCCAGCAGTGCGGGACTAGCCCAATACGAGCAGTACTTC. It is translated as CASSAGLAQYEQYF.

This clonotype was recorded at least ten times. The chain couples TRBV18 to TRBJ2-7, with 10 bases that match TRBD1. With V trimmed by 6 bases and J by 2 bases, 10 bases remained unmatched. Germline V gives CDR1 KGHSH, CDR2 LQKENI. This CDR3 comprises 16 residues. As DNA, the CDR3 is TGTGCCAGCTCCACCCAGGGGGGACAGGGGACCTACGAGCAGTACTTC. Its translation: CASSTQGGQGTYEQYF.

This chain uses TRBV28 with TRBJ2-7, with D perhaps being TRBD1 or TRBD2 (5 bases each). The CDR3 contains 15 residues. Germline loops: CDR1 MDHEN, CDR2 SYDVKM. V shed 4 bases and J shed 6 bases, with 19 bases lying between them. CDR3 DNA sequence: TGTGCCAGCAGTTCCCCCCCGGGGCGATCTGGCGAGCAGTACTTC. This translates into CASSSPPGRSGEQYF.

In this sample, this clonotype turned up many times. V is TRBV6-6 and J is TRBJ2-3; D is unresolved. CDR1 and CDR2 (germline): MNHNY, SVGAGI (reference sequence). The CDR3 has 14 amino acids. V was trimmed by 5 bases and J by 6 bases, leaving 15 bases between them. CDR3 in DNA: TGTGCCAGCAGTCTAAGCGCCCAGGCGGATACGCAGTATTTT. Translated: CASSLSAQADTQYF.

The J gene is TRBJ2-2, the V gene TRBV28; tentatively, D is TRBD1 or TRBD2 (5 bases each). The CDR3 covers 15 residues. The ends were cut back, 7 bases at V and 2 bases at J, with 14 bases in the middle. The germline gives CDR1 MDHEN, CDR2 SYDVKM. The CDR3 coding sequence is TGTGCCAGCACCTGGGGGAACTTTAACACCGGGGAGCTGTTTTTT. It specifies CASTWGNFNTGELFF.